This T cell receptor beta chain was found in a study of blood T cell repertoires in COVID-19. Study at large: From T cells, B-cell-depleted T cells, or PBMCs came the material, which was cDNA or gDNA.

V lost 4 bases to trimming and J lost 1 base; unmatched junction nucleotides: 6. This CDR3 spans 16 amino acids. CDR1 is SGHNT, CDR2 YYREEE, per germline (reference sequence). As originally analysed: Amplifying reference gene primers gave estimates of nucleated cell counts. Profiled with immunoSEQ multiplex PCR; TCRdb holds only in-frame clones, not every one. V, J and clone size were drawn from that table, and D and trimming were deduced from the DNA. The sample lists hundreds of thousands of clones; approximately 87% were seen once. This TCR came from a woman between 70 and 85 years old with active or convalescent COVID-19. The V and J genes are TRBV5-4 and TRBJ2-1; 9 nucleotides line up with TRBD2. Material: peripheral blood. The CDR3 coding sequence is TGTGCCAGCAGCCGGGGAGCGGGGGGATCCTACAATGAGCAGTTCTTC. Residues: CASSRGAGGSYNEQFF.